The 25 T cell receptor beta chains presented below share a single source sample, sequenced in a study of blood T cell repertoires in COVID-19. Assay used: immunoSEQ multiplex PCR; TCRdb lists only in-frame clones, some missing. The sample has about 230,000 clones, approximately 89% seen once. Material: PBMCs or T cells enriched from blood (not recorded which). These receptors all stem from a woman aged 30 to 39 with acute COVID-19.

The CDR3 DNA is TGTGCCAGCAGCTTATGGGGACAGACAAACAATGAGCAGTTCTTC. Protein product: CASSLWGQTNNEQFF. The V and J genes are TRBV11-2 and TRBJ2-1; TRBD1 matches 7 bases. The germline gives CDR1 SGHAT, CDR2 FQNNGV. This CDR3 is built from 15 residues. Losses at the gene ends were 2 bases for V and 5 bases for J; bases not matched to a gene: 6.

This rearrangement joins TRBV5-4 to TRBJ1-4; the D gene is possibly TRBD1 (5 bases). The CDR3 covers 14 residues. Trimming shortened V by 4 bases and J by 8 bases, and 15 bases separated the two germline ends. Per germline, CDR1 SGHNT and CDR2 YYREEE (reference sequence). Here the CDR3 DNA reads TGTGCCAGCAGCCCGCACCAGGGAGGAGAAAAACTGTTTTTT. Translation gives CASSPHQGGEKLFF.

The chain links TRBV9 to TRBJ2-1; TRBD2 matches at 9 bases. Germline lookup yields CDR1 SGDLS and CDR2 YYNGEE. The CDR3 extends over 17 amino acids. Trimming cost V 0 bases and J 3 bases; bases outside gene matches: 7. The CDR3 coding sequence is TGTGCCAGCAGCGTAGGGTCAGCGGGGGGCCACTACAATGAGCAGTTCTTC. This encodes CASSVGSAGGHYNEQFF.

The gene calls are TRBV7-8 and TRBJ1-5, with TRBD1 matching over 12 bases. Losses at the gene ends were 2 bases for V and 1 base for J; bases not matched to a gene: 3. The CDR3 is made up of 17 amino acids. Germline V gene lookup returns CDR1 SGHVS and CDR2 FQNEAQ. CDR3 loop: CASSLWGQGASNQPQHF. CDR3 coding DNA: TGTGCCAGCAGCTTATGGGGACAGGGGGCAAGCAATCAGCCCCAGCATTTT.

The rearrangement uses TRBV7-6 and TRBJ2-2, with 8 positions matching TRBD1. Germline CDR1 is SGHVS and CDR2 is FNYEAQ. The CDR3 runs to 13 residues. The junction had 2 bases not matched to a gene; V was cut back by 5 bases and J by 6 bases. The CDR3 reads CASSTDRAGELFF. The CDR3 nucleotides are TGTGCCAGCAGCACGGACAGGGCCGGGGAGCTGTTTTTT.

V is TRBV6-5 and J is TRBJ2-1; 12 bases are shared with TRBD2. The length of the CDR3 is 15 residues. CDR1 and CDR2 (germline): MNHEY, SVGAGI. J was trimmed by 9 bases and V by 7 bases; bases with no gene match: 10. CDR3 DNA: TGTGCCAGCACCAAAGGACTAGCGGGGAGGATTGAGCAGTTCTTC. Translated, it gives CASTKGLAGRIEQFF.

The chain links TRBV7-2 to TRBJ2-5; no clear D gene. The V end lost 1 base, the J end lost 1 base, and 10 bases lay between the germline ends. The CDR3 spans 15 residues. CDR1 and CDR2 from the germline V gene are SGHTA and FQGNSA. The CDR3 DNA follows: TGTGCCAGCAGCTTAGTAAACAGTCCCCAAGAGACCCAGTACTTC. It translates to CASSLVNSPQETQYF. Variable domain in full (rest from reference TRBV7-2 and TRBJ2-5): GAGVSQSPSNKVTEKGKDVELRCDPISGHTALYWYRQSLGQGLEFLIYFQGNSAPDKSGLPSDRFSAERTGGSVSTLTIQRTQQEDSAVYLCASSLVNSPQETQYFGPGTRLLVL.

The gene calls are TRBV5-5 and TRBJ2-3; 10 bases are a match to TRBD2. The germline CDR1 and CDR2 sequences are SGHKS and YYEKEE (reference sequence). V lost 4 bases to trimming and J lost 6 bases; unmatched junction nucleotides: 11. This CDR3 has 16 amino acids. The CDR3 DNA reads TGTGCCAGCAGCCCTAGGACTAGCGGAGTGCAGGATACGCAGTATTTT. Amino acids: CASSPRTSGVQDTQYF.

The chain is built from TRBV13 and TRBJ2-7, with a weak D call TRBD2 (6 bases). Trimming pared 5 bases from V and 4 bases from J, leaving 15 bases between. The CDR3 contains 14 residues. The germline V gene has CDR1 PRHDT and CDR2 FYEKMQ (reference sequence). This chain's CDR3 is CASSPGGRGYEQYF. Here the CDR3 DNA reads TGTGCCAGCAGCCCCGGGGGTCGCGGTTACGAGCAGTACTTC.

The V and J genes are TRBV19 and TRBJ2-2; the D gene is possibly TRBD1 (6 bases). Germline V CDR1 and CDR2: LNHDA, SQIVND (reference sequence). The CDR3 totals 14 residues. V lost 5 bases and J lost 2, with 9 bases in between. The CDR3 spells CASSSGHNTGELFF. Written as DNA, the CDR3 is TGTGCCAGTAGTTCGGGACACAACACCGGGGAGCTGTTTTTT. Variable domain in full (rest from reference TRBV19 and TRBJ2-2): DGGITQSPKYLFRKEGQNVTLSCEQNLNHDAMYWYRQDPGQGLRLIYYSQIVNDFQKGDIAEGYSVSREKKESFPLTVTSAQKNPTAFYLCASSSGHNTGELFFGEGSRLTVL.

In this sample, this clone turned up a few times. This CDR3 is CASSVGGRGDGYTF. The CDR3 DNA reads TGTGCCAGCAGCGTAGGGGGCAGGGGTGATGGCTACACCTTC. The V and J genes are TRBV9 and TRBJ1-2, with D possibly TRBD1 on 6 matching bases. V lost 0 bases to trimming and J lost 6 bases, with 12 bases between them. This CDR3 comprises 14 residues. CDR1 and CDR2 from the germline V gene are SGDLS and YYNGEE.

The chain uses TRBV7-6 and TRBJ2-7; 9 nucleotides agree with TRBD1. The CDR3 runs to 16 residues. Per the germline V gene, CDR1 is SGHVS and CDR2 is FNYEAQ. Trimming took 1 base from V and 6 from J; bases not matched to a gene: 10. Written as DNA, the CDR3 is TGTGCCAGCAGCTTAGGGGGGACAGGGAGAACAGCCGAGCAGTACTTC. It specifies CASSLGGTGRTAEQYF.

In this sample, this clone turned up once. The J gene is TRBJ1-2, the V gene TRBV28; TRBD1 is a possible D gene (5 bases). V was clipped by 8 bases and J by 0 bases, with 16 bases between them. The germline V gene encodes CDR1 MDHEN and CDR2 SYDVKM. The CDR3 has 15 residues. CDR3 sequence reads: CASLTPGGANYGYTF. In nucleotides, the CDR3 is TGTGCCAGCTTAACCCCCGGAGGGGCTAACTATGGCTACACCTTC.

V usage is TRBV30 and J usage is TRBJ1-2; weak D call: TRBD1 (5 bases). Between the trimmed V and J ends, which lost 0 bases and 8 bases, there was a span of 13 bases. The germline V gene has CDR1 GTSNPN and CDR2 SVGIG (reference sequence). The CDR3 sequence is 13 residues long. The CDR3 bases are TGTGCCTGGAGTGTATTCAGGGCCAGCGGCTACACCTTC. Its translation is CAWSVFRASGYTF.

The chain is built from TRBV7-2 and TRBJ1-4; 8 nucleotides align to TRBD1. Germline V CDR1 and CDR2: SGHTA, FQGNSA. The CDR3 totals 15 residues. With 5 bases clipped from V and 7 bases from J, the junction kept 9 bases outside the gene matches. The chain's CDR3 is CASSPGAQGGEKLFF. The CDR3 coding sequence is TGTGCCAGCAGCCCCGGCGCACAGGGGGGTGAAAAACTGTTTTTT.

The rearrangement uses TRBV7-3 and TRBJ2-1, with D perhaps TRBD2 (6 bases). The CDR3 covers 16 residues. The V end lost 5 bases, the J end lost 0 bases, and 14 bases lay between the germline ends. Germline assignment: CDR1 SGHTA and CDR2 FQGTGA. CDR3 bases: TGTGCCAGCAGCCCTGGCGGGGCACGCTCCTACAATGAGCAGTTCTTC. Protein product: CASSPGGARSYNEQFF.

This clone was detected once. The genes are TRBV29-1 and TRBJ2-7; 9 nucleotides align to TRBD1. The V gene end was trimmed by 7 bases and the J gene end by 3 bases; junction bases not matched to a gene: 4. The CDR3 is 12 residues long. Per germline, CDR1 SQVTM and CDR2 ANQGSEA. DNA of the CDR3: TGCAGCGCCTGGACAGGGGACTACGAGCAGTACTTC. It is translated as CSAWTGDYEQYF.

This sequence joins TRBV28 and TRBJ2-7, with TRBD1 matching over 8 bases. The CDR3 runs to 13 residues. CDR1 and CDR2 from the germline V gene are MDHEN and SYDVKM. V lost 6 bases, J lost 3 bases, and 4 bases stayed unmatched. The CDR3 coding sequence is TGTGCCAGCAGGTCCGGGACAGGCTACGAGCAGTACTTC. It codes for CASRSGTGYEQYF.

This chain connects TRBV30 to TRBJ1-2, with 10 bases aligning to TRBD1. Germline V gene lookup returns CDR1 GTSNPN and CDR2 SVGIG (reference sequence). With 3 bases clipped from V and 3 bases from J, the junction kept 4 bases outside the gene matches. The CDR3 loop spans 14 amino acids. The DNA for the CDR3 is TGTGCCTGGAGCAGGGACAGGGGCGACTATGGCTACACCTTC. It yields the protein CAWSRDRGDYGYTF.

J is TRBJ2-7 and V is TRBV7-2; D is possibly TRBD1 (8 bases). This CDR3 has 15 amino acids. The V gene lost 5 bases and the J gene lost 6 bases, with 20 bases spanning the gap. Germline CDR1 and CDR2: SGHTA and FQGNSA. The CDR3 region has the DNA TGTGCCAGCAGCCCTTTACAGGGGGGGCGGGGCGAGCAGTACTTC. Its protein product is CASSPLQGGRGEQYF.

The CDR3 is CASSPGTSGFSYEQYF. The CDR3 DNA reads as TGCGCCAGCAGCCCTGGGACTAGCGGTTTCTCCTACGAGCAGTACTTC. The V call is TRBV5-1, the J call TRBJ2-7; 11 bases agree with TRBD2. V lost 4 bases and J lost 0; bases outside the gene matches: 6. The CDR3 is 16 amino acids. Germline V CDR1 and CDR2: SGHRS, YFSETQ.

The V call is TRBV24-1, the J call TRBJ2-5, with 7 bases fitting TRBD1. V shed 4 bases, J shed 1 base, and the junction held 5 bases outside the gene matches. CDR3 length equals 15 residues. In germline, CDR1 is KGHDR, CDR2 SFDVKD. CDR3 DNA sequence: TGTGCCACCAGTGACCCGGGACAGAGCCAAGAGACCCAGTACTTC. Translated: CATSDPGQSQETQYF.

The rearrangement joins TRBV27 to TRBJ2-1, with D perhaps TRBD2 (5 bases). CDR1 is MNHEY, CDR2 SMNVEV, per germline (reference sequence). There are 13 residues in the CDR3. Trimming removed 1 base at V and 4 bases at J, with 5 bases between. The CDR3 region is CASSLWTYNEQFF. The DNA of the CDR3 is TGTGCCAGCAGTTTATGGACTTACAATGAGCAGTTCTTC.

V gene TRBV7-9 combines with J gene TRBJ1-2; TRBD1 matches 8 bases. The CDR3 length is 14 residues. V gave up 5 bases and J gave up 5 bases; unmatched junction bases: 7. CDR1 and CDR2 (germline): SEHNR, FQNEAQ (reference sequence). The CDR3 reads CASSDYRGWYGYTF. For the CDR3, the DNA is TGTGCCAGCAGCGACTACAGGGGGTGGTATGGCTACACCTTC.

A few counts support this clone. The V and J genes are TRBV18 and TRBJ1-1, with D maybe TRBD1 (6 bases). The CDR3 is 14 residues long. Trimming left V 4 bases short and J 1 base short, with 10 bases between. Germline V gene data show CDR1 as KGHSH and CDR2 as LQKENI. The CDR3 is CASSLQGSNTEAFF. The CDR3 nucleotides read TGTGCCAGCTCACTACAGGGATCGAACACTGAAGCTTTCTTT.